These 15 T cell receptor beta chains originate from one sample sequenced in a study of blood T cell repertoires in COVID-19. Clones were read by immunoSEQ multiplex PCR, and TCRdb kept only the in-frame ones, dropping some. This sample carries approximately 250,000 clones, around nine tenths of them seen once, and the ten largest clones take 3.5% to 5%. Sample: PBMCs or T cells enriched from blood (not recorded which). These TCRs come from a woman aged 25 to 45 who had recovered from COVID-19.

This clone was found once. V and J are TRBV28 and TRBJ1-3; D gene unclear. V lost 7 bases to trimming and J lost 0 bases, with 13 bases between them. The CDR3 loop spans 15 amino acids. The germline V gene encodes CDR1 MDHEN and CDR2 SYDVKM. The CDR3 region has the DNA TGTGCCAGCAATTTCCCGTCTTCCTCTGGAAACACCATATATTTT. Protein product: CASNFPSSSGNTIYF.

V usage is TRBV5-1 and J usage is TRBJ1-3; D is uncertain. The CDR3 spans 16 residues. Trimming took 4 bases from V and 2 from J, leaving 16 bases between them. Germline CDR1 reads SGHRS; CDR2 reads YFSETQ. The CDR3 sequence is CASSPLTPGAGNTIYF. CDR3 DNA: TGCGCCAGCAGCCCACTAACTCCTGGCGCTGGAAACACCATATATTTT.

The rearrangement uses TRBV7-2 and TRBJ2-7; a possible D gene is TRBD1 (6 bases). The V and J ends lost 3 bases and 3 bases respectively, with 21 bases between them. This CDR3 region has 17 residues. Germline V gene data show CDR1 as SGHTA and CDR2 as FQGNSA. The DNA for the CDR3 is TGTGCCAGCAGCTTCCCTGGACAGCTCCTTTATGACTACGAGCAGTACTTC. The encoded protein is CASSFPGQLLYDYEQYF. Drawing the rest from reference TRBV7-2 and TRBJ2-7, the complete variable domain is GAGVSQSPSNKVTEKGKDVELRCDPISGHTALYWYRQSLGQGLEFLIYFQGNSAPDKSGLPSDRFSAERTGGSVSTLTIQRTQQEDSAVYLCASSFPGQLLYDYEQYFGPGTRLTVT.

The chain carries TRBV19 and TRBJ2-5, with 9 bases matching TRBD1. This CDR3 has 12 residues. Trimming cost V 10 bases and J 2 bases; bases outside gene matches: 2. CDR1 and CDR2 (germline): LNHDA, SQIVND (reference sequence). The CDR3 protein is CATGQGQETQYF. CDR3 DNA: TGTGCCACTGGACAGGGGCAAGAGACCCAGTACTTC.

V and J are TRBV12-3 or TRBV12-4 and TRBJ2-7; unclear D gene. This CDR3 region has 13 residues. V lost 3 bases and J 2 bases, leaving 8 bases between the germline ends. The CDR3 reads CASSFGSAYEQYF. The CDR3 region has the DNA TGTGCCAGCAGTTTCGGGTCAGCCTACGAGCAGTACTTC.

This chain uses TRBV27 with TRBJ1-1; 10 nucleotides agree with TRBD1. V lost 6 bases, J lost 10 bases, and 11 bases stayed unmatched. CDR1 is MNHEY and CDR2 is SMNVEV in the germline V gene (reference sequence). The CDR3 consists of 14 residues. The CDR3 bases are TGTGCCAGCAGCTTAAGACAGGGGGCGCGGAGAGCTTTCTTT. Its protein product is CASSLRQGARRAFF.

The rearrangement links TRBV6-1 to TRBJ1-2; weak D call: TRBD1 (6 bases). The CDR3 covers 15 residues. The germline V and J ends were trimmed by 2 bases and 7 bases, with 17 bases remaining between them. CDR1 and CDR2 from the germline V gene are MNHNS and SASEGT. For the CDR3, the DNA is TGTGCCAGCAGTGAATTGGCAGGGCAGGGGACTGGCTACACCTTC. Translating it yields CASSELAGQGTGYTF.

This rearrangement joins TRBV27 to TRBJ1-1, with D possibly TRBD1 on 6 matching bases. CDR3 size: 15 residues. Trimming cost V 3 bases and J 2 bases, with 13 bases left between them. CDR1 is MNHEY, CDR2 SMNVEV, per germline (reference sequence). Written as DNA, the CDR3 is TGTGCCAGCAGTTTGCGGGGGCGGATAAACACTGAAGCTTTCTTT. The encoded protein is CASSLRGRINTEAFF.

The rearrangement joins TRBV7-3 to TRBJ2-1; 12 bases line up with TRBD2. V lost 5 bases and J lost 5; bases outside the gene matches: 7. The CDR3 extends over 16 amino acids. Germline-derived CDR1 and CDR2 are SGHTA and FQGTGA. The CDR3 nucleotides read TGTGCCAGCAGCCTTACTAGCGGGGGGCGGAACAATGAGCAGTTCTTC. It yields the protein CASSLTSGGRNNEQFF.

The rearrangement uses TRBV11-2 and TRBJ1-2; D not resolved. CDR3 length: 12 amino acids. Per the germline V gene, CDR1 is SGHAT and CDR2 is FQNNGV. The ends were cut back, 5 bases at V and 8 bases at J, with 12 bases in the middle. CDR3 protein: CASSRRVEGYTF. The DNA of the CDR3 is TGTGCCAGCAGCCGGAGGGTTGAGGGCTACACCTTC.

This rearrangement joins TRBV7-9 to TRBJ1-2; 9 bases map to TRBD1. The trim removed 5 bases at V and 8 bases at J, leaving 12 bases unmatched. From germline, CDR1 is SEHNR and CDR2 FQNEAQ (reference sequence). The CDR3 length is 15 residues. Here the CDR3 reads CASSGQGQGKGGYTF. CDR3 nucleotides: TGTGCCAGCAGCGGACAGGGACAGGGTAAAGGCGGCTACACCTTC.

This clone is a singleton in its sample. This chain connects TRBV7-2 to TRBJ2-7, with 9 bases matching TRBD1. Trimming at V came to 3 bases and at J to 5 bases, leaving 11 bases not matched to a gene. The CDR3 is 16 residues long. Germline V gives CDR1 SGHTA, CDR2 FQGNSA. In DNA, the CDR3 is TGTGCCAGCAGCTTCCTAGGACAGGGGATAAACGACGAGCAGTACTTC. Amino acids: CASSFLGQGINDEQYF.

The J gene is TRBJ2-1, the V gene TRBV28, with unresolved D. CDR1 and CDR2 (germline): MDHEN, SYDVKM. This CDR3 has 15 amino acids. Trimming took 10 bases from V and 6 from J, leaving 22 bases between them. The chain's CDR3 is CATAALRKASNEQFF. The CDR3, as DNA: TGTGCCACCGCTGCCTTAAGAAAAGCTTCCAATGAGCAGTTCTTC.

This chain uses TRBV6-2 or TRBV6-3 with TRBJ1-6, with D possibly TRBD1 on 5 matching bases. Trimming removed 0 bases from V and 5 bases from J, with 14 bases in between. Germline V lookup: CDR1 MNHEY, CDR2 SVGEGT. CDR3 size: 17 residues. CDR3 in amino acids: CASSYSKGYGDNSPLHF. DNA for the CDR3: TGTGCCAGCAGTTACTCGAAGGGGTATGGAGATAATTCACCCCTCCACTTT.

V gene TRBV24-1 combines with J gene TRBJ2-3; the D gene is possibly TRBD2 (6 bases). V was cut by 3 bases and J by 4 bases, with 19 bases left in between. From germline, CDR1 is KGHDR and CDR2 SFDVKD. The CDR3 contains 17 residues. CDR3 sequence: CATSDRPSRRESDTQYF. CDR3 nucleotide sequence: TGTGCCACCAGTGATCGGCCTAGCAGGAGGGAATCAGATACGCAGTATTTT.